This T cell receptor (beta chain) was sequenced during a study of cytomegalovirus exposure and HLA in healthy donors. In the study overall: Most genotyped donors, around four fifths of 398, had Caucasian-associated genetic ancestry. Study-wide results and limits: An analysis that came later showed most CMV-associated TCR beta chains appearing HLA-restricted.

With regard to this clone: Its specificity is not known.

Researchers ran the PCR with 60 Vbeta and 13 Jbeta primers. TCRdb's table, derived via immunoSEQ multiplex PCR, lists solely in-frame clones and lacks some. This sample lists about 160,000 clones; its ten largest clones have approximately 1.5%. V lost 3 bases to trimming and J lost 8 bases; unmatched junction nucleotides: 20. From germline, CDR1 is MGHRA and CDR2 YSYEKL. The CDR3 is made up of 20 amino acids. J is TRBJ2-1 and V is TRBV4-1; 12 nucleotides line up with TRBD1. This sequence was found in a woman aged 45-65 years in good health and CMV-seronegative. The sequenced sample consisted of PBMCs. The CDR3 DNA follows: TGCGCCAGCAGCCAGGCTGCCGGGACAGGGGGCCAAACGAGAGGGCATGAGCAGTTCTTC. This gives the protein CASSQAAGTGGQTRGHEQFF.